This is a list of T cell receptor beta chains from one sample in a study of shared clonotypes between healthy human individuals. Some clones are missing from TCRdb's copy, which holds only in-frame ones; the method was immunoSEQ multiplex PCR. The sample has roughly 2.4 million clones, approximately 96% seen once; the top ten hold about 0.13%. The sample was naive CD4+ T cells sorted from blood. The receptors derive from a young man in good health. Each CDR3 is given with its conserved first and last residue. A D gene is named only where the DNA matches it firmly. Rows give clone size only sometimes, using once, few, many, or a class for an expanded clone.

D gene	V gene	J gene	clone size	CDR3 DNA	CDR3 protein
TRBD2	TRBV9	TRBJ2-7	.	TGTGCCAGCAGCGCGACTAGCGGGAGCTTAGAGCAGTACTTC	CASSATSGSLEQYF
.	TRBV10-3	TRBJ2-5	.	TGTGCCATCAGTGAGGGTCAAAAAGAGACCCAGTACTTC	CAISEGQKETQYF
.	TRBV5-1	TRBJ2-3	.	TGCGCCAGCAGATACAGCACAGATACGCAGTATTTT	CASRYSTDTQYF
.	TRBV13	TRBJ2-1	once	TGTGCCAGCAGCTTAACGCCGGCTGACAATGAGCAGTTCTTC	CASSLTPADNEQFF
TRBD1	TRBV10-1	TRBJ1-2	.	TGCGCCAGAACTCAGGAGACAGGGCCCAACTATGGCTACACCTTC	CARTQETGPNYGYTF
TRBD2	TRBV5-1	TRBJ2-7	.	TGCGCCAGCAGCTTGGGCGGACTAGCGGGCTACGAGCAGTACTTC	CASSLGGLAGYEQYF
TRBD1	TRBV25-1	TRBJ2-1	.	TGTGCCAGCAGAGGACAGGGATCCTACAATGAGCAGTTCTTC	CASRGQGSYNEQFF
.	TRBV11-2	TRBJ1-3	.	TGTGCCAGCAGCTTTTTGGGGGGAAGGTTTGGAAACACCATATATTTT	CASSFLGGRFGNTIYF
TRBD1	TRBV7-2	TRBJ1-2	.	TGTGCCAGCAGCCCTAGACAGGGGCCCCTCTTCGGCTACACCTTC	CASSPRQGPLFGYTF
TRBD2	TRBV2	TRBJ2-7	.	TGTGCCAGCAGGGGGCCTAGCGGCAGCCGACCCTACGAGCAGTACTTC	CASRGPSGSRPYEQYF
.	TRBV11-3	TRBJ2-7	once	TGTGCCAGCAGCTTACGCCAGGGGTACGAGCAGTACTTC	CASSLRQGYEQYF
.	TRBV7-3	TRBJ2-7	.	TGTGCCAGCAGCAACACCGGTTCCGGGGAGCAGTACTTC	CASSNTGSGEQYF
.	TRBV7-2	TRBJ2-5	.	TGTGCCAGCAGCTTAGCGCTGGGGCCTATAGGGGAGACCCAGTACTTC	CASSLALGPIGETQYF
.	TRBV5-1	TRBJ1-3	.	TGCGCCAGCAGTCTTGCAGGGTCCGTCCTAGGAAACACCATATATTTT	CASSLAGSVLGNTIYF
TRBD2	TRBV7-2	TRBJ2-1	.	TGTGCCAGCAGCTTACTAGCGGGGGTATACAATGAGCAGTTCTTC	CASSLLAGVYNEQFF
.	TRBV19	TRBJ1-1	.	TGTGCCAGTAGGGACGGGGGGGTGAACACTGAAGCTTTCTTT	CASRDGGVNTEAFF
.	TRBV5-6	TRBJ2-7	.	TGTGCCAGCAGCTTACTCAGCTACGAGCAGTACTTC	CASSLLSYEQYF
TRBD1	TRBV29-1	TRBJ1-1	.	TGCAGCGTTGACGAGGGGGCAAACACTGAAGCTTTCTTT	CSVDEGANTEAFF